This record covers a single T cell receptor (beta chain). This sample was taken from a study of T cell changes during pregnancy in multiple sclerosis. TCRdb's table, derived via immunoSEQ multiplex PCR, lists solely in-frame clones and lacks some. The sample contains 45,000 to 65,000 clones, around 92% of which appear only once. This TCR was recovered from a female donor with multiple sclerosis, enrolled in a pregnancy study. The sequenced sample was CD4+ T cells from peripheral blood mononuclear cells, obtained after pregnancy.

DNA for the CDR3: TGTGCCAGTAGGACACCGGGACAGGGGTTGAACACTGAAGCTTTCTTT. It translates to CASRTPGQGLNTEAFF. The chain carries TRBV19 and TRBJ1-1, with 10 nucleotides matching TRBD1. The CDR3 contains 16 residues. The V gene end was trimmed by 6 bases and the J gene end by 0 bases; junction bases not matched to a gene: 7. Germline V gene data show CDR1 as LNHDA and CDR2 as SQIVND (reference sequence).